Below, one T cell receptor (beta chain) is given with its context. Germline loops: CDR1 MNHEY, CDR2 SVGAGI. Trimming stripped 5 bases from V and 7 bases from J, with 15 bases between. CDR3 length: 13 residues. Primers included in the PCR were 60 Vbeta and 13 Jbeta primers. The assay was immunoSEQ multiplex PCR, and TCRdb's table has in-frame clones only and misses some. This sample has nearly 110,000 clones; approximately 84% occur once, and the top ten carry 2% to 2.5%. The data stem from a study of cytomegalovirus exposure and HLA in healthy donors. The source material was PBMCs. The source of this sequence is a man under 40 in good health and CMV-seronegative. The chain recombines TRBV6-5 with TRBJ2-7; maybe TRBD1 (6 bases). CDR3 sequence: CASSTGAGVEQYF. CDR3 nucleotide sequence: TGTGCCAGCAGTACCGGTGCAGGGGTTGAGCAGTACTTC.